Following are 25 T cell receptor beta chains from one sample sequenced in a study of a mutant IDH1 vaccine in newly diagnosed glioma. The data were produced by immunoSEQ multiplex PCR, yet TCRdb's version contains in-frame clones alone and is incomplete. The sample records tens of thousands of clones, roughly 78% being singletons. For these receptors, no antigen is known. As for time point: week 35, safety follow-up. The vaccine gave 300 ug of a 20-mer mutant IDH1 peptide subcutaneously per dose. The specimen was PBMCs, collected from a glioma patient whose treatment included an IDH1 peptide vaccine. The receptors come from a man aged 35-49 years with glioma. Some clones in this sample may be carry-over from other donors' samples.

This clone was seen a few times. The chain joins TRBV19 to TRBJ2-2; D is unresolved. V was clipped by 8 bases and J by 6 bases, with 16 bases between them. The V gene's germline CDR1 is LNHDA and CDR2 SQIVND (reference sequence). The CDR3 is made up of 14 amino acids. CDR3 residues: CASHPFELPGELFF. CDR3 coding DNA: TGTGCCAGTCACCCCTTTGAGCTTCCCGGGGAGCTGTTTTTT.

This rearrangement joins TRBV18 to TRBJ1-1; 11 bases agree with TRBD1. The V and J ends lost 3 bases and 10 bases, in that order; junction bases with no gene match: 13. This CDR3 has 16 residues. Germline CDR1 is KGHSH and CDR2 is LQKENI. The CDR3 DNA reads TGTGCCAGCTCACCCAACGTCGGGACAGGGGGGTTTCGAGCTTTCTTT. It translates to CASSPNVGTGGFRAFF.

V gene TRBV9 combines with J gene TRBJ2-3; 9 bases are shared with TRBD1. The V gene end was trimmed by 0 bases and the J gene end by 6 bases; junction bases not matched to a gene: 8. The CDR3 extends over 16 amino acids. The germline CDR1 and CDR2 sequences are SGDLS and YYNGEE. CDR3 sequence (DNA): TGTGCCAGCAGCGTAGCTTCCGGGACAGGGATGGATACGCAGTATTTT. Protein: CASSVASGTGMDTQYF.

This clone was seen only once. The V gene is TRBV6-6, the J gene TRBJ2-1; no definite D call. Germline CDR1 MNHNY, CDR2 SVGAGI (reference sequence). V was pared by 4 bases and J by 7 bases, with 11 bases between. The CDR3 spans 13 residues. CDR3 amino acids: CASSFSFQNEQFF. Written as DNA, the CDR3 is TGTGCCAGCAGTTTTAGCTTCCAGAATGAGCAGTTCTTC.

This clone has more than one count but fewer than ten. The chain recombines TRBV30 with TRBJ1-2; D is perhaps TRBD1 (6 bases). V was cut by 4 bases and J by 7 bases, with 19 bases left in between. This CDR3 has 14 residues. Germline V gives CDR1 GTSNPN, CDR2 SVGIG (reference sequence). CDR3 nucleotide sequence: TGTGCCTGGAAACTCTCGGTACAGGGAGCTGGCTACACCTTC. This gives the protein CAWKLSVQGAGYTF.

V usage is TRBV2 and J usage is TRBJ1-2; the D gene is possibly TRBD1 (5 bases). The CDR3 spans 14 residues. Germline loops: CDR1 SNHLY, CDR2 FYNNEI. The V end was cut by 6 bases, the J end by 3 bases, with 14 bases between. Written as DNA, the CDR3 is TGTGCCAGCAGGGGGGACGGGCCTCACTATGGCTACACCTTC. It translates to CASRGDGPHYGYTF.

This clone has a handful of counts. The rearrangement uses TRBV11-2 and TRBJ2-1; 13 bases align to TRBD2. Germline lookup yields CDR1 SGHAT and CDR2 FQNNGV. The CDR3 sequence is 17 residues long. With V trimmed by 1 base and J by 7 bases, 7 bases remained unmatched. The CDR3 is CASSLVHGLAGANEQFF. In DNA form, the CDR3 reads TGTGCCAGCAGCTTAGTTCACGGACTAGCGGGGGCGAATGAGCAGTTCTTC.

This rearrangement joins TRBV19 to TRBJ2-1; 9 bases match TRBD1. This CDR3 has 16 residues. Trimming cost V 4 bases and J 3 bases; bases outside gene matches: 7. Germline CDR1 reads LNHDA; CDR2 reads SQIVND (reference sequence). The CDR3 DNA sequence: TGTGCCAGTAGTAGGCCCCCGGGACAGGGCTACAATGAGCAGTTCTTC. It is translated as CASSRPPGQGYNEQFF.

The chain couples TRBV11-2 to TRBJ2-5; D is unclear. This CDR3 is built from 11 residues. Trimming took 2 bases from V and 4 from J, leaving 2 bases between them. CDR1 is SGHAT, CDR2 FQNNGV, per germline. CDR3 protein: CASSLSETQYF. The DNA for the CDR3 is TGTGCCAGCAGCTTATCAGAGACCCAGTACTTC.

Only one count was recorded for this clone. The chain uses TRBV5-1 and TRBJ1-2; 8 bases are shared with TRBD1. The V segment lost 0 bases and the J segment 7 bases; nucleotides outside the gene matches: 11. Germline lookup yields CDR1 SGHRS and CDR2 YFSETQ. There are 16 residues in the CDR3. CDR3: CASSLEPQGASSGYTF. The CDR3 bases are TGCGCCAGCAGCTTGGAGCCCCAGGGGGCTTCCTCTGGCTACACCTTC.

The chain recombines TRBV18 with TRBJ2-7, with D perhaps matching TRBD1 (7 bases). The CDR3 is made up of 14 amino acids. In germline, CDR1 is KGHSH, CDR2 LQKENI. Trimming cost V 3 bases and J 4 bases, with 13 bases left between them. The CDR3 loop is CASSPRDSQYEQYF. The CDR3 DNA reads as TGTGCCAGCTCACCGCGGGACAGCCAATACGAGCAGTACTTC.

The rearrangement joins TRBV4-1 to TRBJ2-5; 10 nucleotides align to TRBD2. The CDR3 runs 14 residues. The germline gives CDR1 MGHRA, CDR2 YSYEKL. The V gene end was trimmed by 4 bases and the J gene end by 3 bases; junction bases not matched to a gene: 2. The CDR3 DNA sequence: TGCGCCAGCAGCCTCGGACTAGCGGAAGAGACCCAGTACTTC. Amino acids: CASSLGLAEETQYF.

The CDR3 is CASSVPRGRSSYNSPLHF. In DNA form, the CDR3 reads TGTGCCAGCAGTGTCCCCCGGGGCAGGAGCTCCTATAATTCACCCCTCCACTTT. This chain joins TRBV6-1 and TRBJ1-6, with TRBD1 as a possible D gene (5 bases). Trimming stripped 4 bases from V and 0 bases from J, with 16 bases between. Germline CDR1 and CDR2: MNHNS and SASEGT. This CDR3 has 18 amino acids.

This chain links TRBV10-3 with TRBJ2-5; TRBD1 matches 9 bases. V lost 3 bases to trimming and J lost 5 bases; unmatched junction nucleotides: 7. The CDR3 spans 15 residues. The germline gives CDR1 ENHRY, CDR2 SYGVKD. The CDR3 DNA is TGTGCCATCAGTGATAGTACAGGGGGCAGTGAGACCCAGTACTTC. Residues: CAISDSTGGSETQYF.

J is TRBJ2-7 and V is TRBV7-9, with TRBD2 matching over 10 bases. Unmatched junction bases numbered 6, after V lost 1 base and J lost 6 bases. The length of the CDR3 is 15 residues. CDR1 is SEHNR and CDR2 is FQNEAQ in the germline V gene (reference sequence). The CDR3 DNA sequence: TGTGCCAGCAGCTTAGAGAGCGGGGGGGCTGGCGAGCAGTACTTC. This gives the protein CASSLESGGAGEQYF. The full variable domain, completed using reference TRBV7-9 and TRBJ2-7, is DTGVSQNPRHKITKRGQNVTFRCDPISEHNRLYWYRQTLGQGPEFLTYFQNEAQLEKSRLLSDRFSAERPKGSFSTLEIQRTEQGDSAMYLCASSLESGGAGEQYFGPGTRLTVT.

V gene TRBV27 combines with J gene TRBJ1-1, with 7 positions matching TRBD1. CDR3 length equals 18 residues. Per germline, CDR1 MNHEY and CDR2 SMNVEV (reference sequence). V shed 1 base and J 1 base; nucleotides not matched to a gene: 12. CDR3 sequence (DNA): TGTGCCAGCAGTTTATTCTTAGTGTCGGGACAGCCGAACACTGAAGCTTTCTTT. Translated, it gives CASSLFLVSGQPNTEAFF.

This sequence joins TRBV25-1 and TRBJ1-2, with 8 nucleotides matching TRBD1. V trimming: 5 bases; J trimming: 3 bases; junction bases outside the gene matches: 2. This CDR3 is built from 13 residues. CDR1 is MGHDK and CDR2 is SYGVNS in the germline V gene. The CDR3 DNA sequence: TGTGCCAGCAGTTTGACAGGGGACTATGGCTACACCTTC. Amino acids: CASSLTGDYGYTF.

This clone appeared once. The chain employs TRBV5-1 and TRBJ2-5; the D gene is possibly TRBD2 (5 bases). Per germline, CDR1 SGHRS and CDR2 YFSETQ. The CDR3 consists of 12 residues. V dropped 3 bases and J dropped 5 bases, with 8 bases sitting between them. The CDR3 DNA is TGCGCCAGCAGCTCGGGATTGGAGACCCAGTACTTC. This encodes CASSSGLETQYF.

V usage is TRBV28 and J usage is TRBJ1-1; the D gene is possibly TRBD1 (5 bases). V gave up 5 bases and J gave up 6 bases, with 22 bases separating them. This CDR3 has 16 residues. Germline CDR1 is MDHEN and CDR2 is SYDVKM. The CDR3 DNA reads TGTGCCAGCAGTCCCCCCCCGAGACAGTCTTCAGCTGAAGCTTTCTTT. Amino acid sequence: CASSPPPRQSSAEAFF.

The chain carries TRBV30 and TRBJ1-2; no clear D gene. CDR1 is GTSNPN, CDR2 SVGIG, per germline (reference sequence). This CDR3 spans 13 amino acids. V was cut by 0 bases and J by 8 bases, with 13 bases left in between. As DNA, the CDR3 is TGTGCCTGGAGTGTTGAAGGGAATGGAGGCTACACCTTC. As protein: CAWSVEGNGGYTF.

The V gene is TRBV19, the J gene TRBJ1-5; no definite D call. From germline, CDR1 is LNHDA and CDR2 SQIVND (reference sequence). V shed 6 bases and J shed 0 bases, with 12 bases lying between them. The CDR3 is made up of 15 amino acids. The chain's CDR3 is CASSDTLYSNQPQHF. The CDR3 region has the DNA TGTGCCAGTAGCGATACGCTTTATAGCAATCAGCCCCAGCATTTT.

The chain uses TRBV29-1 and TRBJ2-7; TRBD1 agrees at 8 bases. Germline V CDR1 and CDR2: SQVTM, ANQGSEA. J was trimmed by 5 bases and V by 7 bases; bases with no gene match: 4. The CDR3 extends over 11 amino acids. The CDR3 DNA reads as TGCAGCGGTAACAGGGGGAACGAGCAGTACTTC. It specifies CSGNRGNEQYF.

The chain has TRBV15 and TRBJ2-6; D ambiguous. CDR3 length: 15 residues. CDR1 is LNHNV and CDR2 is YYDKDF in the germline V gene (reference sequence). Trimming left V 3 bases short and J 0 bases short, with 6 bases between. The CDR3: CATSRSNSGANVLTF. CDR3 bases: TGTGCCACCAGCAGGTCGAACTCTGGGGCCAACGTCCTGACTTTC. The variable domain in full, completed from reference TRBV15 and TRBJ2-6, reads DAMVIQNPRYQVTQFGKPVTLSCSQTLNHNVMYWYQQKSSQAPKLLFHYYDKDFNNEADTPDNFQSRRPNTSFCFLDIRSPGLGDTAMYLCATSRSNSGANVLTFGAGSRLTVL.

In this sample, this clone turned up once. The rearrangement joins TRBV6-5 to TRBJ2-7; D could derive from TRBD1 or TRBD2 (5 bases each). V was clipped by 10 bases and J by 2 bases, with 15 bases between them. Germline lookup yields CDR1 MNHEY and CDR2 SVGAGI. The CDR3 consists of 13 residues. DNA for the CDR3: TGTGCCATCCAACGAGAGGGGACCTACGAGCAGTACTTC. Protein: CAIQREGTYEQYF.

This clone was found a few times. The chain links TRBV2 to TRBJ2-7; perhaps TRBD1 as D (6 bases). CDR1 and CDR2 (germline): SNHLY, FYNNEI. The ends were cut back, 1 base at V and 4 bases at J, with 11 bases in the middle. The CDR3 loop spans 14 amino acids. The CDR3 is CASSEGVRGYEQYF. DNA of the CDR3: TGTGCCAGCAGTGAAGGTGTCAGGGGTTACGAGCAGTACTTC.